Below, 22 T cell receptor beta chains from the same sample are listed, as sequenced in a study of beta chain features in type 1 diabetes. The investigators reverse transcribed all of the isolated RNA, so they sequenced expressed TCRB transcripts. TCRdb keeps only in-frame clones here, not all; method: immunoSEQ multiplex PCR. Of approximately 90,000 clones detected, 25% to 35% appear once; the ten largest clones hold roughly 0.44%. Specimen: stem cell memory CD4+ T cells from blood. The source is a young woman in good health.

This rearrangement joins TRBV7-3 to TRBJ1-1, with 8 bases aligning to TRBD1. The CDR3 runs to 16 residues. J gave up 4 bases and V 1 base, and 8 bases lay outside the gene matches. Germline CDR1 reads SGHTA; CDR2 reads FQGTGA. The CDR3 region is CASSLRPGGSATEAFF. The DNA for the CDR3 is TGTGCCAGCAGCTTAAGACCAGGGGGCTCGGCCACTGAAGCTTTCTTT.

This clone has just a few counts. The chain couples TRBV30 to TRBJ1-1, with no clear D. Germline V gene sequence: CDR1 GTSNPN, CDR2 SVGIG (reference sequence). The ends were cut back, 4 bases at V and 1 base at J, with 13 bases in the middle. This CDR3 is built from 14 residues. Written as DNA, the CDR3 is TGTGCCTGGACCCACCCCCAGCGGAACACTGAAGCTTTCTTT. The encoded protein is CAWTHPQRNTEAFF.

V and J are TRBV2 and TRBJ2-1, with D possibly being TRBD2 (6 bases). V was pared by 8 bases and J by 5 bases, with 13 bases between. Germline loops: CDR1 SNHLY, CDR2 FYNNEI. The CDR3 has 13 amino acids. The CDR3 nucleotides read TGTGCCAGCGCGGAGGGGTTAAACAATGAGCAGTTCTTC. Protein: CASAEGLNNEQFF.

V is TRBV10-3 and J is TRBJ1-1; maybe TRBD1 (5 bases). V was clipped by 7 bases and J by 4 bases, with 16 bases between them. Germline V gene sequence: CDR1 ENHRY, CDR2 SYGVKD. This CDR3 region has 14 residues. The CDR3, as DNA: TGTGCCATCAAGGCCGGGGGGGAGGTCACTGAAGCTTTCTTT. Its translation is CAIKAGGEVTEAFF.

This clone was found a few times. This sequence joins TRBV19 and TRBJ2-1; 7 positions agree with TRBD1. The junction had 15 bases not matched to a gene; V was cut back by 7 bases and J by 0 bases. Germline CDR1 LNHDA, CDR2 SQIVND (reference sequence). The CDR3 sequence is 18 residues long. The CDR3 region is CASIYFSRDRGSYNEQFF. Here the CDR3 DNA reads TGTGCCAGTATCTATTTTTCTCGGGACAGAGGCTCCTACAATGAGCAGTTCTTC.

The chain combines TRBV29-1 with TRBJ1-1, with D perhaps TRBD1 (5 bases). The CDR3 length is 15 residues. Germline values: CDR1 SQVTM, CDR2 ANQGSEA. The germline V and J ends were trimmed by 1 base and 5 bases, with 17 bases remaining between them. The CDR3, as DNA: TGCAGCGTTGAAGGGATTCAAGGGGCGAGGACTGAAGCTTTCTTT. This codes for CSVEGIQGARTEAFF.

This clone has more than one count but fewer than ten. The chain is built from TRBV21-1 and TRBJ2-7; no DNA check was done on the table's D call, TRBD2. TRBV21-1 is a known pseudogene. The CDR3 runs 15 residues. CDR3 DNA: TGTGCCAGCACTCAAGGGCACGGGGTTGGGGACGAGCAGTACTTC. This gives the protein CASTQGHGVGDEQYF.

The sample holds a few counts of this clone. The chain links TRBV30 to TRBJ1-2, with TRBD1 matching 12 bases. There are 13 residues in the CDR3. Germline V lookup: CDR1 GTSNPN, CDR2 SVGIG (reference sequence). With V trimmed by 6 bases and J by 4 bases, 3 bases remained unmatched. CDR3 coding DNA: TGTGCCTGTGGGACAGGGGGCGCCTATGGCTACACCTTC. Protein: CACGTGGAYGYTF. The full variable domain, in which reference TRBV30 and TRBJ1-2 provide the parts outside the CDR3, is SQTIHQWPATLVQPVGSPLSLECTVEGTSNPNLYWYRQAAGRGLQLLFYSVGIGQISSEVPQNLSASRPQDRQFILSSKKLLLSDSGFYLCACGTGGAYGYTFGSGTRLTVV.

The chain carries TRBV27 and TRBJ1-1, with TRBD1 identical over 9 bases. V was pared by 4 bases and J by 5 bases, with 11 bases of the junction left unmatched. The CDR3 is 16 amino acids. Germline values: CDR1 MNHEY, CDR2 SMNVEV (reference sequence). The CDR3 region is CASSSSQQGALTEAFF. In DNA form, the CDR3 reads TGTGCCAGCAGTTCTTCCCAACAGGGGGCGCTTACTGAAGCTTTCTTT.

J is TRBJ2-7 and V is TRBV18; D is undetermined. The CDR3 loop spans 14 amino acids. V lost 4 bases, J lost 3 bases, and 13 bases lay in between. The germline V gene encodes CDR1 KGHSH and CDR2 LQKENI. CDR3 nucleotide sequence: TGTGCCAGCTCACACCCCGACATTAGCTACGAGCAGTACTTC. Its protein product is CASSHPDISYEQYF.

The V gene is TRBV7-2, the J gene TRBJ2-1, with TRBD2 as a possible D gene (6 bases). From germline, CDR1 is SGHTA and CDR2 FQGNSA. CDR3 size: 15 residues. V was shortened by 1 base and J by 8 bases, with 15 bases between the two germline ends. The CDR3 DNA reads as TGTGCCAGCAGCTTAGGGCTCTTCAGGGAGGATGAGCAGTTCTTC. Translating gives CASSLGLFREDEQFF.

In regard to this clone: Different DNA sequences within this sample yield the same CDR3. DNA of the CDR3: TGTGCCAGCTCACCACCGCGGGGGGGCTCCTACAATGAGCAGTTCTTC. This codes for CASSPPRGGSYNEQFF. The genes are TRBV18 and TRBJ2-1, with 9 bases lining up with TRBD2. This CDR3 region has 16 residues. Germline CDR1 and CDR2: KGHSH and LQKENI. Germline trimming cut 0 bases from V and 0 bases from J; bases unmatched to any gene: 0.

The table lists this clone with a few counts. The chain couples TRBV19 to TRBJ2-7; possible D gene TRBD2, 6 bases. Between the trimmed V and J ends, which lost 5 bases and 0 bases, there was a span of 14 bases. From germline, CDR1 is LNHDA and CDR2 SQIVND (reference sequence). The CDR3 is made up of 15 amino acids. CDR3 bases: TGTGCCAGTAGTCCCGGGGGAGGCGTCTCCTACGAGCAGTACTTC. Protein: CASSPGGGVSYEQYF.

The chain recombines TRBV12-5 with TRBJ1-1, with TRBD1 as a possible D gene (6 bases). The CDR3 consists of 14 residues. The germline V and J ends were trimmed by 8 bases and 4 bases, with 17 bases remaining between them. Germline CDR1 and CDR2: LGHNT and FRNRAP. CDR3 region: CASRGQREGTEAFF. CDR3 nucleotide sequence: TGTGCTAGTCGCGGACAGCGGGAGGGCACTGAAGCTTTCTTT.

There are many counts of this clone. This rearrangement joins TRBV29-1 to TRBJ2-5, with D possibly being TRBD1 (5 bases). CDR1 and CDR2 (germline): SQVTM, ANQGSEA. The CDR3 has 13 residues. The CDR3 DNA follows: TGCAGTTTCAGGCAGGGAAGGCAAGAGACCCAGTACTTC. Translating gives CSFRQGRQETQYF.

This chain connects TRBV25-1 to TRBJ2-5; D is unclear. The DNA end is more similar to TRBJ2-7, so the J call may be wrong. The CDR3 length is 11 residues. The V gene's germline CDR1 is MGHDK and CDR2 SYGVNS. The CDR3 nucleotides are TGTGCCAGCAGTGCTATCTACGAGCAGTACTTC. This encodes CASSAIYEQYF.

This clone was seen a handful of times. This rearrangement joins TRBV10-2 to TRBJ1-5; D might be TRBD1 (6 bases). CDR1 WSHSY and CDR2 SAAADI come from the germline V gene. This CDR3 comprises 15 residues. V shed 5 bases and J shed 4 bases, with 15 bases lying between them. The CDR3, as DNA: TGCGCCAGCAGTCGGGGGGGGCAGTGGAATCAGCCCCAGCATTTT. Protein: CASSRGGQWNQPQHF.

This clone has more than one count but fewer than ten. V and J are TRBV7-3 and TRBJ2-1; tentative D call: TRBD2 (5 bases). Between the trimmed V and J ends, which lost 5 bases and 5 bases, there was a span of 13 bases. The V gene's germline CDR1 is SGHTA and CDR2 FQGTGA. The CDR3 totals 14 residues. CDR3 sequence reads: CASSLGGRNNEQFF. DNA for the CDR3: TGTGCCAGCAGCCTCGGAGGAAGGAACAATGAGCAGTTCTTC.

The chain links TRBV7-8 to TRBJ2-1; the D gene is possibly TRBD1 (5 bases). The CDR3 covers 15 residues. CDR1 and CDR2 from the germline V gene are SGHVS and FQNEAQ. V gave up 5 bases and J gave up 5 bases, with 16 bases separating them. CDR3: CASSHRRQPNNEQFF. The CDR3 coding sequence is TGTGCCAGCAGCCACCGGCGACAGCCCAACAATGAGCAGTTCTTC. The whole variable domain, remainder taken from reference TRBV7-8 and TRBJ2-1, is GAGVSQSPRYKVAKRGQDVALRCDPISGHVSLFWYQQALGQGPEFLTYFQNEAQLDKSGLPSDRFFAERPEGSVSTLKIQRTQQEDSAVYLCASSHRRQPNNEQFFGPGTRLTVL.

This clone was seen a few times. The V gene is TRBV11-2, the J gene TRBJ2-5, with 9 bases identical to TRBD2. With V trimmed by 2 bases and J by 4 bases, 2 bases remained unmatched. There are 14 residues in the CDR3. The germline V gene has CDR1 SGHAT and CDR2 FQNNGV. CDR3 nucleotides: TGTGCCAGCAGCTTAAGAGCGGGAGGAGAGACCCAGTACTTC. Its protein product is CASSLRAGGETQYF.

As DNA, the CDR3 is TGCGCCAGCAGTTCGGGACAGCTGAACACTGAAGCTTTCTTT. Its translation is CASSSGQLNTEAFF. The chain combines TRBV5-1 with TRBJ1-1, with 7 bases identical to TRBD1. CDR1 and CDR2 from the germline V gene are SGHRS and YFSETQ. The CDR3 runs to 14 residues. V shed 5 bases, J shed 0 bases, and the junction held 4 bases outside the gene matches.

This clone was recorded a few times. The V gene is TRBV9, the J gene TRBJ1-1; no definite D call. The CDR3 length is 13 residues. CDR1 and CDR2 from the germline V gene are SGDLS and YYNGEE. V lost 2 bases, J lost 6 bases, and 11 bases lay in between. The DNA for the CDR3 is TGTGCCAGCAGCGTGGGCCGGTACTCTGAAGCTTTCTTT. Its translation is CASSVGRYSEAFF.